Presented here are 32 T cell receptor beta chains from one specimen sequenced in a study of long-term antiretroviral therapy in people with HIV. This was the immunoSEQ v3.0 assay at survey level. The protocol was immunoSEQ multiplex PCR, while the TCRdb copy is restricted to in-frame clones and leaves out a portion. Altogether approximately 31,000 clones are present, 70% to 90% being singletons, with the ten largest covering 13%. The input for sequencing was unsorted PBMCs, taken 1.1 years after starting antiretroviral therapy. These receptors originate from a man between 18 and 29 years old with HIV.

The chain uses TRBV15 and TRBJ2-7; TRBD1 agrees at 10 bases. Unmatched junction bases numbered 5, after V lost 8 bases and J lost 4 bases. This CDR3 is 13 amino acids long. Germline values: CDR1 LNHNV, CDR2 YYDKDF (reference sequence). The CDR3 DNA reads TGTGCCACCCGGGACAGGGGTGGGTACGAGCAGTACTTC. It yields the protein CATRDRGGYEQYF.

The V call is TRBV27, the J call TRBJ2-1; 13 bases line up with TRBD2. V lost 4 bases, J lost 4 bases, and 1 base stayed unmatched. There are 15 residues in the CDR3. The germline CDR1 and CDR2 sequences are MNHEY and SMNVEV (reference sequence). CDR3 residues: CASSWTSGGYNEQFF. In DNA form, the CDR3 reads TGTGCCAGCAGTTGGACTAGCGGGGGTTACAATGAGCAGTTCTTC.

This clone came up once. V and J are TRBV5-1 and TRBJ2-2; D may be TRBD1 or TRBD2 (5 bases each). Trimming removed 5 bases from V and 9 bases from J, with 20 bases in between. This CDR3 spans 15 amino acids. Germline V lookup: CDR1 SGHRS, CDR2 YFSETQ. CDR3 sequence reads: CASRPDRGMARELFF. CDR3 bases: TGCGCCAGCAGACCCGACCGGGGCATGGCCCGGGAGCTGTTTTTT.

This chain links TRBV15 with TRBJ2-5; D may be TRBD2 (5 bases). Germline CDR1 reads LNHNV; CDR2 reads YYDKDF (reference sequence). The CDR3 sequence is 16 residues long. V lost 0 bases, J lost 3 bases, and 14 bases lay in between. The CDR3 protein is CATSRDSLEGEETQYF. The CDR3 bases are TGTGCCACCAGCAGAGATTCCCTCGAGGGCGAAGAGACCCAGTACTTC. Combining the CDR3 with reference TRBV15 and TRBJ2-5 gives the whole variable domain DAMVIQNPRYQVTQFGKPVTLSCSQTLNHNVMYWYQQKSSQAPKLLFHYYDKDFNNEADTPDNFQSRRPNTSFCFLDIRSPGLGDTAMYLCATSRDSLEGEETQYFGPGTRLLVL.

The chain carries TRBV7-3 and TRBJ2-3; 10 bases match TRBD2. Germline-derived CDR1 and CDR2 are SGHTA and FQGTGA. The CDR3 totals 18 residues. V gave up 6 bases and J gave up 3 bases; unmatched junction bases: 15. CDR3 protein: CASSNLGASGSLTDTQYF. CDR3 coding DNA: TGTGCCAGCAGTAATCTGGGGGCTAGCGGGAGTTTAACAGATACGCAGTATTTT.

The gene calls are TRBV30 and TRBJ2-4; D gene uncertain. V lost 7 bases and J lost 0, with 16 bases in between. The CDR3 totals 15 residues. Germline V gives CDR1 GTSNPN, CDR2 SVGIG (reference sequence). CDR3 sequence reads: CASEPDGGAKNIQYF. The DNA for the CDR3 is TGTGCCTCCGAACCGGACGGTGGAGCCAAAAACATTCAGTACTTC. Full variable domain (remainder filled in from reference TRBV30 and TRBJ2-4): SQTIHQWPATLVQPVGSPLSLECTVEGTSNPNLYWYRQAAGRGLQLLFYSVGIGQISSEVPQNLSASRPQDRQFILSSKKLLLSDSGFYLCASEPDGGAKNIQYFGAGTRLSVL.

The V gene is TRBV27, the J gene TRBJ1-2; tentative D call: TRBD1 (6 bases). The CDR3 has 14 amino acids. Deletions cut 3 bases from V and 4 bases from J, with 12 bases between. Germline V lookup: CDR1 MNHEY, CDR2 SMNVEV (reference sequence). The CDR3 DNA reads as TGTGCCAGCAGTTTCACAGGGAACGGCTATGGCTACACCTTC. Translation: CASSFTGNGYGYTF.

This rearrangement joins TRBV28 to TRBJ1-2; 7 bases match TRBD1. The CDR3 runs 15 residues. Germline assignment: CDR1 MDHEN and CDR2 SYDVKM. V shed 2 bases, J shed 3 bases, and the junction held 6 bases outside the gene matches. CDR3 loop: CASSLGDSLHYGYTF. CDR3 sequence (DNA): TGTGCCAGCAGTTTAGGGGACAGCCTCCACTATGGCTACACCTTC.

The V and J genes are TRBV15 and TRBJ1-5; D is unresolved. Germline lookup yields CDR1 LNHNV and CDR2 YYDKDF (reference sequence). Trimming stripped 3 bases from V and 5 bases from J, with 14 bases between. CDR3 length equals 15 residues. The CDR3 nucleotides are TGTGCCACCAGCAGCCAGTATCTAGGGTATCAGCCCCAGCATTTT. It is translated as CATSSQYLGYQPQHF.

The chain carries TRBV30 and TRBJ2-3; 8 bases map to TRBD1. This CDR3 is 17 amino acids long. The V gene end was trimmed by 3 bases and the J gene end by 3 bases; junction bases not matched to a gene: 14. In germline, CDR1 is GTSNPN, CDR2 SVGIG (reference sequence). The CDR3 protein is CAWSYRPGGRRTDTQYF. CDR3 coding DNA: TGTGCCTGGAGCTATAGACCAGGGGGCAGGCGGACAGATACGCAGTATTTT.

The chain has TRBV7-2 and TRBJ2-3, with 8 nucleotides matching TRBD2. The CDR3 contains 14 residues. With V trimmed by 5 bases and J by 11 bases, 12 bases remained unmatched. The germline CDR1 and CDR2 sequences are SGHTA and FQGNSA. For the CDR3, the DNA is TGTGCCAGCAGCCTTCTGGCGGCCCGGGGGGGGCAGTATTTT. This translates into CASSLLAARGGQYF.

The chain carries TRBV27 and TRBJ1-3, with D unclear. Germline-derived CDR1 and CDR2 are MNHEY and SMNVEV (reference sequence). This CDR3 has 14 residues. V gave up 2 bases and J gave up 2 bases, with 7 bases separating them. CDR3 DNA sequence: TGTGCCAGCAGTTTAGCTGGGCCTGGAAACACCATATATTTT. Amino acid sequence: CASSLAGPGNTIYF.

The V gene is TRBV7-9, the J gene TRBJ2-5; 9 bases fit TRBD1. The germline V gene has CDR1 SEHNR and CDR2 FQNEAQ (reference sequence). CDR3 length: 15 amino acids. V was clipped by 5 bases and J by 1 base; unmatched bases: 5. CDR3: CASSTRDRVQETQYF. In DNA, the CDR3 is TGTGCCAGCAGCACGAGGGACAGGGTCCAAGAGACCCAGTACTTC.

The CDR3 nucleotides are TGTGCCAGCAGCTTGGATAGCGGGAGGCCCTACAATGAGCAGTTCTTC. Its translation: CASSLDSGRPYNEQFF. The chain joins TRBV5-6 to TRBJ2-1; 10 nucleotides match TRBD2. Germline CDR1 reads SGHDT; CDR2 reads YYEEEE. The ends lost 0 bases at V and 2 bases at J; junction bases unmatched: 2. The CDR3 is 16 residues long.

The chain joins TRBV6-4 to TRBJ2-2; 12 positions agree with TRBD1. CDR3 size: 16 residues. Per germline, CDR1 MRHNA and CDR2 SNTAGT. V lost 2 bases, J lost 2 bases, and 0 bases stayed unmatched. The CDR3 loop is CASSDGTGGNTGELFF. In nucleotides, the CDR3 is TGTGCCAGCAGTGACGGGACAGGGGGCAACACCGGGGAGCTGTTTTTT.

The CDR3 reads CASSGGTSGRGETQYF. The DNA of the CDR3 is TGTGCCAGCAGTGGGGGGACTAGCGGGAGGGGTGAGACCCAGTACTTC. The chain combines TRBV6-1 with TRBJ2-5; 16 bases map to TRBD2. The CDR3 is 16 amino acids. V trimming: 4 bases; J trimming: 5 bases; junction bases outside the gene matches: 4. Germline CDR1 MNHNS, CDR2 SASEGT.

The chain recombines TRBV6-6 with TRBJ1-1; no reliable D call. This CDR3 contains 14 residues. The V end lost 4 bases, the J end lost 1 base, and 10 bases lay between the germline ends. In germline, CDR1 is MNHNY, CDR2 SVGAGI (reference sequence). The CDR3 DNA is TGTGCCAGCAGTTCAGGACGGGAGAACACTGAAGCTTTCTTT. It translates to CASSSGRENTEAFF.

This sequence joins TRBV6-5 and TRBJ2-2; no clear D. CDR3 length: 11 amino acids. Germline CDR1 is MNHEY and CDR2 is SVGAGI. V lost 7 bases to trimming and J lost 7 bases, with 7 bases between them. CDR3 protein: CASTAVGELFF. CDR3 DNA sequence: TGTGCCAGCACTGCGGTCGGGGAGCTGTTTTTT.

V gene TRBV29-1 combines with J gene TRBJ2-7; the D is unclear. Germline CDR1 is SQVTM and CDR2 is ANQGSEA. This CDR3 contains 13 residues. The ends were cut back, 5 bases at V and 3 bases at J, with 14 bases in the middle. The CDR3 coding sequence is TGCAGCGTTATATCCAGTGGGGTCTACGAGCAGTACTTC. This codes for CSVISSGVYEQYF.

The V and J genes are TRBV10-3 and TRBJ1-5, with D possibly TRBD1 on 5 matching bases. Germline lookup yields CDR1 ENHRY and CDR2 SYGVKD. The CDR3 spans 17 residues. V was pared by 0 bases and J by 2 bases, with 14 bases between. The CDR3 protein is CAISESKGDRGNQPQHF. The CDR3 region has the DNA TGTGCCATCAGTGAGTCGAAAGGGGACCGCGGCAATCAGCCCCAGCATTTT.

The V call is TRBV9, the J call TRBJ2-3; TRBD1 agrees at 7 bases. Trimming at V came to 0 bases and at J to 1 base, leaving 2 bases not matched to a gene. Germline V gene sequence: CDR1 SGDLS, CDR2 YYNGEE. The CDR3 consists of 15 residues. CDR3 residues: CASSVGGGRTDTQYF. The CDR3 DNA follows: TGTGCCAGCAGCGTAGGAGGGGGCCGCACAGATACGCAGTATTTT.

V gene TRBV30 combines with J gene TRBJ1-2; 9 bases agree with TRBD1. V was pared by 4 bases and J by 3 bases, with 6 bases of the junction left unmatched. The CDR3 covers 14 residues. Germline CDR1 is GTSNPN and CDR2 is SVGIG (reference sequence). The CDR3 region is CAWTKQGADYGYTF. CDR3 nucleotides: TGTGCCTGGACCAAACAGGGGGCTGACTATGGCTACACCTTC.

This chain joins TRBV30 and TRBJ1-1, with no clear D. The CDR3 sequence is 13 residues long. The germline CDR1 and CDR2 sequences are GTSNPN and SVGIG (reference sequence). Trimming cost V 0 bases and J 0 bases, with 5 bases left between them. The CDR3, as DNA: TGTGCCTGGAGTGTATATTTGAACACTGAAGCTTTCTTT. Translating gives CAWSVYLNTEAFF.

The chain carries TRBV4-1 and TRBJ2-7; TRBD1 agrees at 7 bases. The length of the CDR3 is 19 residues. Germline V gene data show CDR1 as MGHRA and CDR2 as YSYEKL. V was clipped by 3 bases and J by 1 base; unmatched bases: 18. CDR3 sequence reads: CASSHPGLKVGTESYEQYF. In DNA form, the CDR3 reads TGCGCCAGCAGCCACCCGGGGTTGAAGGTGGGGACAGAGTCCTACGAGCAGTACTTC.

V is TRBV19 and J is TRBJ2-4; D may be TRBD2 (6 bases). The CDR3 extends over 16 amino acids. CDR1 and CDR2 from the germline V gene are LNHDA and SQIVND (reference sequence). Trimming stripped 3 bases from V and 1 base from J, with 13 bases between. This chain's CDR3 is CASSIGGVEAKNIQYF. Written as DNA, the CDR3 is TGTGCCAGTAGTATTGGCGGGGTGGAGGCCAAAAACATTCAGTACTTC.

This clone was recorded once. The chain recombines TRBV27 with TRBJ1-2, with 8 bases lining up with TRBD1. V dropped 5 bases and J dropped 8; count of bases not matched to a gene: 4. The CDR3 totals 12 residues. Germline loops: CDR1 MNHEY, CDR2 SMNVEV (reference sequence). CDR3 coding DNA: TGTGCCAGCAGTCCCGACAGGGGCGGCTACACCTTC. Its protein is CASSPDRGGYTF.

DNA for the CDR3: TGTGCCAGACCCCTCAGCGGGGCTGGGACCTATAATTCACCCCTCCACTTT. Its protein is CARPLSGAGTYNSPLHF. The chain couples TRBV5-3 to TRBJ1-6; TRBD1 might be the D (5 bases). TRBV5-3 is an ORF, and what it does is uncertain. The germline V and J ends were trimmed by 7 bases and 2 bases, with 19 bases remaining between them. The CDR3 has 17 amino acids.

The J gene is TRBJ1-2, the V gene TRBV2; D possibly corresponds to TRBD1 (5 bases). V lost 6 bases and J lost 3, with 14 bases in between. Germline loops: CDR1 SNHLY, CDR2 FYNNEI. The CDR3 spans 14 residues. The CDR3 loop is CASRRGGGDYGYTF. The CDR3 nucleotides read TGTGCCAGCAGAAGGGGCGGAGGGGACTATGGCTACACCTTC.

The CDR3 DNA reads TGTGCCAGCAGCTCTACGGCGAGATACGAGCAGTACTTC. It codes for CASSSTARYEQYF. J is TRBJ2-7 and V is TRBV7-8, with D unclear. The CDR3 length is 13 residues. V lost 4 bases to trimming and J lost 4 bases, with 11 bases between them. CDR1 and CDR2 (germline): SGHVS, FQNEAQ.

The chain employs TRBV6-6 and TRBJ1-5; D unclear. Germline loops: CDR1 MNHNY, CDR2 SVGAGI (reference sequence). The V gene lost 6 bases and the J gene lost 4 bases, with 10 bases spanning the gap. The CDR3 runs to 13 residues. The CDR3 is CASSLGPNQPQHF. CDR3 nucleotides: TGTGCCAGCAGCCTTGGACCGAATCAGCCCCAGCATTTT.

The genes are TRBV4-2 and TRBJ1-2, with TRBD1 as a possible D gene (5 bases). CDR1 LGHNA and CDR2 YNFKEQ come from the germline V gene. Between the trimmed V and J ends, which lost 1 base and 5 bases, there was a span of 11 bases. CDR3 length: 14 amino acids. DNA for the CDR3: TGTGCCAGCAGCCAAGCGGGGGTAGGATATGGCTACACCTTC. This translates into CASSQAGVGYGYTF.

The rearrangement joins TRBV7-9 to TRBJ2-3; TRBD2 matches 14 bases. With V trimmed by 5 bases and J by 1 base, 8 bases remained unmatched. The CDR3 extends over 18 amino acids. CDR1 is SEHNR and CDR2 is FQNEAQ in the germline V gene (reference sequence). The CDR3 nucleotides read TGTGCCAGCAGCCCGAGACTAGCGGGGGGGCCGGGCACAGATACGCAGTATTTT. Amino acids: CASSPRLAGGPGTDTQYF.